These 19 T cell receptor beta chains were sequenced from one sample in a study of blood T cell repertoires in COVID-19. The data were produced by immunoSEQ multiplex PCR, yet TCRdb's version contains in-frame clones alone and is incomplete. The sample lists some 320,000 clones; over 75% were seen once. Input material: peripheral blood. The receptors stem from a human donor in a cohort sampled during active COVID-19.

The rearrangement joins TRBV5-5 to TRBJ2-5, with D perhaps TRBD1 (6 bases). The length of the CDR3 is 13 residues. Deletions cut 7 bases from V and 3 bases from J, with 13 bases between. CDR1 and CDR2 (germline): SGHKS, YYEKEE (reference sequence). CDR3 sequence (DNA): TGTGCCAGCGGATCTACAGGGAAAGAGACCCAGTACTTC. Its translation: CASGSTGKETQYF. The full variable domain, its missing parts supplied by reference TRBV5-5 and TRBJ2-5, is DAGVTQSPTHLIKTRGQQVTLRCSPISGHKSVSWYQQVLGQGPQFIFQYYEKEERGRGNFPDRFSARQFPNYSSELNVNALLLGDSALYLCASGSTGKETQYFGPGTRLLVL.

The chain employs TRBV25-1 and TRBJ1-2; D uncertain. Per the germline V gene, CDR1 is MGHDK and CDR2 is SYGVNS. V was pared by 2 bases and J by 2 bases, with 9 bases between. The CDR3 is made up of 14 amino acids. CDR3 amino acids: CASSERLQNYGYTF. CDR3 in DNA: TGTGCCAGCAGTGAAAGATTGCAGAACTATGGCTACACCTTC.

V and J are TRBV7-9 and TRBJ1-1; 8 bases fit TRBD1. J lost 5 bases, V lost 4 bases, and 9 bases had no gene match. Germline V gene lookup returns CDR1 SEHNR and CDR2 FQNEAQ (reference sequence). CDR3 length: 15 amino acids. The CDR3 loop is CASSSGDRTSTEAFF. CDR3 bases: TGTGCCAGCAGCTCAGGGGACAGGACGAGTACTGAAGCTTTCTTT.

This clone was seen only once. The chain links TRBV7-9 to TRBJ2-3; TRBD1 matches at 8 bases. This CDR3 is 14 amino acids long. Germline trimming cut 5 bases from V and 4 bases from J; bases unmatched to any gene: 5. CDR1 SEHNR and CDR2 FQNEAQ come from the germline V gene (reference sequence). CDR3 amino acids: CASSRDRGADTQYF. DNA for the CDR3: TGTGCCAGCAGCCGCGACAGGGGAGCAGATACGCAGTATTTT.

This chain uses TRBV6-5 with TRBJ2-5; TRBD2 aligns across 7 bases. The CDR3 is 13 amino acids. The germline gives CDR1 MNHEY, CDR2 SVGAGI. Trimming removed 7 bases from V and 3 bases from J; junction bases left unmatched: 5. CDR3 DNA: TGTGCCAGCACAAGCGGGGCAAAAGAGACCCAGTACTTC. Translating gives CASTSGAKETQYF.

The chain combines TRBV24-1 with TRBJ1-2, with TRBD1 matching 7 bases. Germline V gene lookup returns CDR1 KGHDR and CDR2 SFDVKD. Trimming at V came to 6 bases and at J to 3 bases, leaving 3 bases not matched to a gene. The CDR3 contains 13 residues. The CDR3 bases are TGTGCCACCAGTCAGGGGGTCTACTATGGCTACACCTTC. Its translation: CATSQGVYYGYTF.

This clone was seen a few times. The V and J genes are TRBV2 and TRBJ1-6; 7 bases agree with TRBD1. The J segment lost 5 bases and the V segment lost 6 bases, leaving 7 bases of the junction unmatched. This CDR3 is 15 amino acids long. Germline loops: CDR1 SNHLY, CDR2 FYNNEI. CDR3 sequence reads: CASSPQGIDNSPLHF. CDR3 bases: TGTGCCAGCAGCCCACAGGGGATCGATAATTCACCCCTCCACTTT.

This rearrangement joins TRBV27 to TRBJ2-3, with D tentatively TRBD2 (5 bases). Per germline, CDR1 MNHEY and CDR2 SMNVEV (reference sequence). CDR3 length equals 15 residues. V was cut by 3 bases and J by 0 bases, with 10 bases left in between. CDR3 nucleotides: TGTGCCAGCAGTTTTCTGAGGACTAGCACAGATACGCAGTATTTT. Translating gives CASSFLRTSTDTQYF.

The chain's CDR3 is CASSYGQLDEKLFF. For the CDR3, the DNA is TGTGCCAGCAGTTACGGACAATTGGATGAAAAACTGTTTTTT. The chain recombines TRBV6-5 with TRBJ1-4, with D perhaps TRBD1 (5 bases). Germline CDR1 is MNHEY and CDR2 is SVGAGI. The CDR3 extends over 14 amino acids. Trimming removed 2 bases at V and 6 bases at J, with 10 bases between.

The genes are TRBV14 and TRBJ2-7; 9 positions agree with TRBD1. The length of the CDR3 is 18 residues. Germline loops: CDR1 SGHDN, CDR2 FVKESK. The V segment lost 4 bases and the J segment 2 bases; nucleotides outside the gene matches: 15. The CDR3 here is CASSPLSTGTGRPYEQYF. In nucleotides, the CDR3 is TGTGCCAGCAGCCCCCTCTCCACGGGGACAGGGCGTCCCTACGAGCAGTACTTC. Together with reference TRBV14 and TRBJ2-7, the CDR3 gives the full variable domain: EAGVTQFPSHSVIEKGQTVTLRCDPISGHDNLYWYRRVMGKEIKFLLHFVKESKQDESGMPNNRFLAERTGGTYSTLKVQPAELEDSGVYFCASSPLSTGTGRPYEQYFGPGTRLTVT.

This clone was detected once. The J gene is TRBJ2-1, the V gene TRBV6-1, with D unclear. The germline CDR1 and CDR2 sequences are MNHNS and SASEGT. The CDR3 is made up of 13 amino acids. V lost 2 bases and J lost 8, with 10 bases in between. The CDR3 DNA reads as TGTGCCAGCAGTGAAAATAGCCGGGATGAGCAGTTCTTC. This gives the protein CASSENSRDEQFF.

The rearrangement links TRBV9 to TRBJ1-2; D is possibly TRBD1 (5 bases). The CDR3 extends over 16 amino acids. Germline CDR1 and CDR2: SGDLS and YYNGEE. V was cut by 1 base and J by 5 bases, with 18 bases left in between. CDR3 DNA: TGTGCCAGCAGCGTACAGTGGTCAGGGCCCACTTATGGCTACACCTTC. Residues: CASSVQWSGPTYGYTF. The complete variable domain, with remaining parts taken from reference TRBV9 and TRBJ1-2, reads DSGVTQTPKHLITATGQRVTLRCSPRSGDLSVYWYQQSLDQGLQFLIQYYNGEERAKGNILERFSAQQFPDLHSELNLSSLELGDSALYFCASSVQWSGPTYGYTFGSGTRLTVV.

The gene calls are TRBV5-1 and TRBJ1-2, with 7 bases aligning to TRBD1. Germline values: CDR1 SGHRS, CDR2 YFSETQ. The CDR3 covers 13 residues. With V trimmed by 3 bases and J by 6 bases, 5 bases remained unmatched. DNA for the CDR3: TGCGCCAGCAGCTCCAGGGGGGAGAATGGCTACACCTTC. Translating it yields CASSSRGENGYTF. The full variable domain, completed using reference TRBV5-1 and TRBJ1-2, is KAGVTQTPRYLIKTRGQQVTLSCSPISGHRSVSWYQQTPGQGLQFLFEYFSETQRNKGNFPGRFSGRQFSNSRSEMNVSTLELGDSALYLCASSSRGENGYTFGSGTRLTVV.

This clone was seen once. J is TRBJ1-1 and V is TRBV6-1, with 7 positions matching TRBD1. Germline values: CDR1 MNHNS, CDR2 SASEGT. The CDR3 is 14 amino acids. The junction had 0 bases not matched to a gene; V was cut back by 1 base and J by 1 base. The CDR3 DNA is TGTGCCAGCAGTGAAGACAGGGGGAACACTGAAGCTTTCTTT. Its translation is CASSEDRGNTEAFF.

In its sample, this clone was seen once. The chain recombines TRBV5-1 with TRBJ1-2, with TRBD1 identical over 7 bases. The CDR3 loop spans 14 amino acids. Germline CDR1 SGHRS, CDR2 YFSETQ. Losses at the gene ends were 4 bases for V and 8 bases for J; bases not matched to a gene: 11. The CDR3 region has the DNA TGCGCCAGCAGCCCTATCGACAGGGCCTACGGCTACACCTTC. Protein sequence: CASSPIDRAYGYTF.

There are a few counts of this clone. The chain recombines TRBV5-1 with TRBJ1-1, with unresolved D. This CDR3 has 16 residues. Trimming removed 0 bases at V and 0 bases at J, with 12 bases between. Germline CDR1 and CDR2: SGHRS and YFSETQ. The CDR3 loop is CASSLGVSAVNTEAFF. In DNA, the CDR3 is TGCGCCAGCAGCTTGGGGGTCAGCGCGGTGAACACTGAAGCTTTCTTT. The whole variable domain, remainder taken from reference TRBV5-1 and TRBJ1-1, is KAGVTQTPRYLIKTRGQQVTLSCSPISGHRSVSWYQQTPGQGLQFLFEYFSETQRNKGNFPGRFSGRQFSNSRSEMNVSTLELGDSALYLCASSLGVSAVNTEAFFGQGTRLTVV.

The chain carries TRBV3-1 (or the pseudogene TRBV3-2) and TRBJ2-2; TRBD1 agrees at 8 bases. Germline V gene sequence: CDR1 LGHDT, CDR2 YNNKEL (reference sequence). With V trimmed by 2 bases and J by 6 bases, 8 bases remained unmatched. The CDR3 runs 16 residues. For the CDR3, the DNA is TGTGCCAGCAGCCAATTGGCCGGACAGGGAGCCGGGGAGCTGTTTTTT. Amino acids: CASSQLAGQGAGELFF.

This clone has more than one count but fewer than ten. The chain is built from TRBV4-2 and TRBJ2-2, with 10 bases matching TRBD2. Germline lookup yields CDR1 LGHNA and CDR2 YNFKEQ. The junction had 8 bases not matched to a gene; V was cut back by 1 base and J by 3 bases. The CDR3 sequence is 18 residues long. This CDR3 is CASSQVFSGGPDTGELFF. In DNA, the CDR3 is TGTGCCAGCAGCCAAGTTTTTAGCGGGGGGCCTGACACCGGGGAGCTGTTTTTT.

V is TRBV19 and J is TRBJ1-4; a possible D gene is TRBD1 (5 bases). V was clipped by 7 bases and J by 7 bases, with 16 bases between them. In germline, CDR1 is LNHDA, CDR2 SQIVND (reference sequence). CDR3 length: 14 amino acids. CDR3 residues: CASNPLRGGEKLFF. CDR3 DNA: TGTGCCAGTAACCCCTTGAGGGGAGGTGAAAAACTGTTTTTT.